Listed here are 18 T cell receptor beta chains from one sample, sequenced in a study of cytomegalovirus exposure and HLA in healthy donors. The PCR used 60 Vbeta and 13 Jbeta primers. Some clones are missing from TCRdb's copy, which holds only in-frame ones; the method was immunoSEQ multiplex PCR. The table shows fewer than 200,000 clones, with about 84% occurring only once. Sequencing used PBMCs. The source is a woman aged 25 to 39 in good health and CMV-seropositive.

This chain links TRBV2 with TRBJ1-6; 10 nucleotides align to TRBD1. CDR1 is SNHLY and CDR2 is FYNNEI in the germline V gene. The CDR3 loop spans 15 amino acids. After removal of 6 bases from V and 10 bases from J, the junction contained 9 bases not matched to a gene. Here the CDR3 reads CASRAVTGGRSPLHF. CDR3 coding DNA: TGTGCCAGCAGGGCGGTGACAGGGGGCCGGTCACCCCTCCACTTT.

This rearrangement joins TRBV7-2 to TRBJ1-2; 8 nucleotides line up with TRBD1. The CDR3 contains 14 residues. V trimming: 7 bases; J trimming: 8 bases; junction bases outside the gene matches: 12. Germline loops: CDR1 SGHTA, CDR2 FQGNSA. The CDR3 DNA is TGTGCCAGCACCACTACAGGGGGAATAGGCGGCTACACCTTC. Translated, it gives CASTTTGGIGGYTF.

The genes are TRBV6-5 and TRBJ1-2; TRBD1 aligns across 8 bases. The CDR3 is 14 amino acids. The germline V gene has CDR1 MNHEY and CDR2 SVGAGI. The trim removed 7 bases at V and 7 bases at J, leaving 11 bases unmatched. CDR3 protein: CASNGQGTGGGYTF. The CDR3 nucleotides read TGTGCCAGCAACGGACAGGGAACGGGCGGTGGCTACACCTTC.

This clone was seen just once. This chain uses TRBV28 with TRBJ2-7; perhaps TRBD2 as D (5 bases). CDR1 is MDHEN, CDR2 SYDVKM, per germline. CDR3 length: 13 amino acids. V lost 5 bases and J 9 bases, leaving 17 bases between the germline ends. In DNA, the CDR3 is TGTGCCAGCAGTCCCCCCAGAGGGATTGGGCAGTACTTC. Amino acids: CASSPPRGIGQYF.

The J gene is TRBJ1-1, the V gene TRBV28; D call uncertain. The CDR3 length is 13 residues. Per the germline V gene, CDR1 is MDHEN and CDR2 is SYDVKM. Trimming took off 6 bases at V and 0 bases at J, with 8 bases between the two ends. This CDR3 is CASRTTLNTEAFF. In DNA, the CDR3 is TGTGCCAGCAGAACAACCTTGAACACTGAAGCTTTCTTT.

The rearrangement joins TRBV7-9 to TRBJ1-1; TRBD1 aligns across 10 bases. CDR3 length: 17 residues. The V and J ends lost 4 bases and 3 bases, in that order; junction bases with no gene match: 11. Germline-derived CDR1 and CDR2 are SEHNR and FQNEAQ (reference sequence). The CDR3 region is CASSSRQGAMIDTEAFF. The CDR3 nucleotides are TGTGCCAGCAGCTCCCGACAGGGGGCCATGATAGACACTGAAGCTTTCTTT.

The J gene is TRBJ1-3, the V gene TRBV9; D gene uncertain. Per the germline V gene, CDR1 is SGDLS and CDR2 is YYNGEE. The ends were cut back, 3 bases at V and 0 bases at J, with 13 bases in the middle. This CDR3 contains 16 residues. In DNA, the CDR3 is TGTGCCAGCAGCGGTACGGGAGGATCCTCTGGAAACACCATATATTTT. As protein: CASSGTGGSSGNTIYF.

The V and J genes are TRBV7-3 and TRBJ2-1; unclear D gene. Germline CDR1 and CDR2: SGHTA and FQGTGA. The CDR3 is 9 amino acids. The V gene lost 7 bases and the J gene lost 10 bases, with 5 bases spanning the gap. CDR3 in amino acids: CASTKEQFF. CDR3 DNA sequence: TGTGCCAGCACTAAAGAGCAGTTCTTC.

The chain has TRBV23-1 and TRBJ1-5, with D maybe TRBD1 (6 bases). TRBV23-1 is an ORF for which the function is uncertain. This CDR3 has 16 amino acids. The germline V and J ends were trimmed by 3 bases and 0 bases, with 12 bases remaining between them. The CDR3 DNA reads TGCGCCAGCAGTCACCCGACAGGTAATAGCAATCAGCCCCAGCATTTT. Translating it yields CASSHPTGNSNQPQHF.

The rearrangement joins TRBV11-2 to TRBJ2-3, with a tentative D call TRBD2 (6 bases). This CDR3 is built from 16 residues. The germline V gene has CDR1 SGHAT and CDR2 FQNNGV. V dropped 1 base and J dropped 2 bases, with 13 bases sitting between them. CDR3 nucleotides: TGTGCCAGCAGCTTAGGGATCCGGGAGTCCACAGATACGCAGTATTTT. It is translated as CASSLGIRESTDTQYF.

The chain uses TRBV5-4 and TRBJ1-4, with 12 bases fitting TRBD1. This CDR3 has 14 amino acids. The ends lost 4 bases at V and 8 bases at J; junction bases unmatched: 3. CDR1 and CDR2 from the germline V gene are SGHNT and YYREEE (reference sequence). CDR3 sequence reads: CASSRDRGREKLFF. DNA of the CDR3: TGTGCCAGCAGCAGGGACAGGGGGCGGGAAAAACTGTTTTTT.

The CDR3 DNA reads TGTGCCATCAGGCCCGGGACAGAGGGTTCACCCCTCCACTTT. This encodes CAIRPGTEGSPLHF. The chain employs TRBV10-3 and TRBJ1-6, with 7 bases aligning to TRBD1. This CDR3 is 14 amino acids long. Germline CDR1 is ENHRY and CDR2 is SYGVKD. Germline trimming cut 6 bases from V and 9 bases from J; bases unmatched to any gene: 8.

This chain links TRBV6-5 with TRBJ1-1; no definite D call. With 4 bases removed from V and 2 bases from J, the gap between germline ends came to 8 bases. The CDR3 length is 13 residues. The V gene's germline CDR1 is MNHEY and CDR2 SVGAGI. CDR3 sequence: CASSFSGNTEAFF. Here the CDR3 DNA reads TGTGCCAGCAGTTTTTCGGGAAACACTGAAGCTTTCTTT.

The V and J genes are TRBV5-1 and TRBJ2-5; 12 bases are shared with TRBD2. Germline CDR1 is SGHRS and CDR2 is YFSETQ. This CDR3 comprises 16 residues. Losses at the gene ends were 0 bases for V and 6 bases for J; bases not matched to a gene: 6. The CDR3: CASSLGLAGASKTQYF. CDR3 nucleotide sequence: TGCGCCAGCAGCTTGGGACTAGCGGGAGCATCGAAGACCCAGTACTTC. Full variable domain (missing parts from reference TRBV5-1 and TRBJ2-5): KAGVTQTPRYLIKTRGQQVTLSCSPISGHRSVSWYQQTPGQGLQFLFEYFSETQRNKGNFPGRFSGRQFSNSRSEMNVSTLELGDSALYLCASSLGLAGASKTQYFGPGTRLLVL.

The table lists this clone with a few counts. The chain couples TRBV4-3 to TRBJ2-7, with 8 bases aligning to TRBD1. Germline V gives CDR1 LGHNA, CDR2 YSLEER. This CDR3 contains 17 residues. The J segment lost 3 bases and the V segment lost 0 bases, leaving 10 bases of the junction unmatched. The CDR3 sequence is CASSQDGGGQGGYEQYF. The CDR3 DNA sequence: TGCGCCAGCAGCCAAGATGGAGGTGGACAGGGCGGCTACGAGCAGTACTTC.

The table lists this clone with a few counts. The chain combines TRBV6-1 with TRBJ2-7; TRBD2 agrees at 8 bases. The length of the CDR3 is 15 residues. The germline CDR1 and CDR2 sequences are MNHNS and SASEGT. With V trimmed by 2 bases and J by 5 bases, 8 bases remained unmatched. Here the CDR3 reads CASSEYGTSSDEQYF. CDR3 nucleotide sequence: TGTGCCAGCAGTGAATACGGGACTAGTAGCGACGAGCAGTACTTC.

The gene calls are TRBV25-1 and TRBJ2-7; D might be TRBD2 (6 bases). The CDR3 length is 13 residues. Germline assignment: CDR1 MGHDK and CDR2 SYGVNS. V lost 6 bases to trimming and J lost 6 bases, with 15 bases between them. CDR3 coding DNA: TGTGCCAGCAGGACTGATGGGGGGAGCGAGCAGTACTTC. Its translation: CASRTDGGSEQYF.

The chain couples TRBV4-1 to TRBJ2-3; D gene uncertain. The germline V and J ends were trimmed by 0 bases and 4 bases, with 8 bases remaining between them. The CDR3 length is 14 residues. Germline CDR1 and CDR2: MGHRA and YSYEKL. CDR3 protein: CASSQDPSADTQYF. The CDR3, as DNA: TGCGCCAGCAGCCAAGATCCCAGCGCAGATACGCAGTATTTT.